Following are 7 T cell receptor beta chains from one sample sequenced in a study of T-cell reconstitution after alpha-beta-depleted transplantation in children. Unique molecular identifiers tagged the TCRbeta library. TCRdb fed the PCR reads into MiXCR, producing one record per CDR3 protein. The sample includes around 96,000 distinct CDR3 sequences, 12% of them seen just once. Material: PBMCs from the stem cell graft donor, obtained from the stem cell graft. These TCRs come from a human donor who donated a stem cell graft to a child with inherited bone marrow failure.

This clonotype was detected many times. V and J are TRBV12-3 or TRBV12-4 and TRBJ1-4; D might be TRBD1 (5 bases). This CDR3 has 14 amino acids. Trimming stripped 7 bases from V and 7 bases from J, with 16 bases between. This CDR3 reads CASMARDVSEKLFF. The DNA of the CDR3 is TGTGCCAGCATGGCAAGGGACGTAAGTGAAAAACTGTTTTTT.

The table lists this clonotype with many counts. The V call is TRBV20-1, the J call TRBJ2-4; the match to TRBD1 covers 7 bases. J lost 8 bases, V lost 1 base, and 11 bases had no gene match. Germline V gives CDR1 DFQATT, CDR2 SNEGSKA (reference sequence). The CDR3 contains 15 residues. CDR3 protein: CSARGSGDSIDIQYF. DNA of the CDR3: TGCAGTGCTAGAGGCTCAGGGGACAGCATTGACATTCAGTACTTC.

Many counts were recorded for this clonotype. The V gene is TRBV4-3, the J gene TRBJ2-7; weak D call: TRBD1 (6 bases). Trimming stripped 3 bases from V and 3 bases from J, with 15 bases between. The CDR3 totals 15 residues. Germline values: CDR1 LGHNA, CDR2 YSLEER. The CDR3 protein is CASSHARGQSYEQYF. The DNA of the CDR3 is TGCGCCAGCAGCCATGCGCGAGGACAGAGCTACGAGCAGTACTTC.

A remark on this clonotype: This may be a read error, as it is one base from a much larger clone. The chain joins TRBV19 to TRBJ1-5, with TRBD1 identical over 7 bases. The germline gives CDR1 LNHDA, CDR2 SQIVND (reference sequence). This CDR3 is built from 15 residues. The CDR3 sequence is CSSSWRGLENQPQHF. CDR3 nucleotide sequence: TGTTCCAGTAGTTGGAGGGGGCTAGAAAATCAGCCCCAGCATTTT.

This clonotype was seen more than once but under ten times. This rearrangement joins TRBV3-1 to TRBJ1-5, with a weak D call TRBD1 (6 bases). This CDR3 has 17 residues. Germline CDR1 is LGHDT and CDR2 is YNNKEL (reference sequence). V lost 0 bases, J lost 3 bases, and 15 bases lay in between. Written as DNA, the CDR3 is TGTGCCAGCAGCCAAGATTTAGGAGGGGGTCCCAATCAGCCCCAGCATTTT. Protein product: CASSQDLGGGPNQPQHF.

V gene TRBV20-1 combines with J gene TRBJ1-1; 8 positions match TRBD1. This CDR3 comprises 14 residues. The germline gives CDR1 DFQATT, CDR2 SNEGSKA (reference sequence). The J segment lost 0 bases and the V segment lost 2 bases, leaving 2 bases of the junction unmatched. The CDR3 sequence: CSARRTGMNTEAFF. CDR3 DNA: TGCAGTGCTAGACGGACAGGGATGAACACTGAAGCTTTCTTT.

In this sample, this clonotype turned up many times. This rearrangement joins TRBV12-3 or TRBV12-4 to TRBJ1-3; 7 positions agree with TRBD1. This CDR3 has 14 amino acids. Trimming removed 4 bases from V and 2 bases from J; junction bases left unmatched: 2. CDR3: CASSWGTAGNTIYF. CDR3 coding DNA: TGTGCCAGCAGTTGGGGGACAGCTGGAAACACCATATATTTT.